This T cell receptor beta chain was recovered during a study of beta chain features in type 1 diabetes. Broader study findings: Type 1 diabetes patients had TCRB CDR3s that were shorter (moderately but significantly so) in all four CD4+ subsets.

Cells sorted by CD45RO/CCR7/CD25/CD127/CD95/CD27 comprised CD4+ naive, central memory, regulatory and stem cell-like memory cells. Sorted populations all had greater than 95% purity. The CDR3 extends over 11 amino acids. In germline, CDR1 is SGHAT, CDR2 FQNNGV. V was pared by 5 bases and J by 3 bases, with 5 bases between. On this clone: Antigen specificity is unknown.

The study reverse transcribed the entire isolated RNA, so it sequenced expressed TCRB transcripts. Data came from immunoSEQ multiplex PCR; TCRdb stores just in-frame clones and leaves some out. The sample holds 810,000 or so clones, roughly a sixth seen once. Sequenced: naive CD4+ T cells from blood. The rearrangement links TRBV11-2 to TRBJ2-7; D call uncertain. The sequence was collected from a woman younger than 30 in good health. The CDR3 DNA is TGTGCCAGCAGCCCCCGCTACGAGCAGTACTTC. It codes for CASSPRYEQYF.